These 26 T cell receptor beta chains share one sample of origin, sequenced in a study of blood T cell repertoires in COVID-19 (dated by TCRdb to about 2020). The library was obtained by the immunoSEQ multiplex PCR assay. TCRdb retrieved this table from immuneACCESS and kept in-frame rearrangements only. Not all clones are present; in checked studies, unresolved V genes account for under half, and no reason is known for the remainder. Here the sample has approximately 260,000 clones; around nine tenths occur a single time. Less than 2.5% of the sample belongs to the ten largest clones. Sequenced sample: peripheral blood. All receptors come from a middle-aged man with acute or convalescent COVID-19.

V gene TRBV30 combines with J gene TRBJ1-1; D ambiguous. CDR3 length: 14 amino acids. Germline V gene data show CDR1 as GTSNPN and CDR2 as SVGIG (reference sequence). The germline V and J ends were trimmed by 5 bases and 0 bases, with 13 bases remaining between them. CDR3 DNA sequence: TGTGCCTGGTTACCGCGGCCGGTGAACACTGAAGCTTTCTTT. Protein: CAWLPRPVNTEAFF.

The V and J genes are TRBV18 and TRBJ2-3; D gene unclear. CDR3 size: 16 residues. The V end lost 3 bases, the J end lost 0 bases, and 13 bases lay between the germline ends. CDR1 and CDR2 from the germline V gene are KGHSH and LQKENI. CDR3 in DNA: TGTGCCAGCTCACCCTCGTCGCTTACTAGCACAGATACGCAGTATTTT. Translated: CASSPSSLTSTDTQYF.

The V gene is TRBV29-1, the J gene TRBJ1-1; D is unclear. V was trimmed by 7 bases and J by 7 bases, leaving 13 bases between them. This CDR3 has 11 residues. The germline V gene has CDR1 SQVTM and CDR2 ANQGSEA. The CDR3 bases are TGCAGCGCCATGGCCAGATTTGAAGCTTTCTTT. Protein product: CSAMARFEAFF.

As DNA, the CDR3 is TGTGCCTGGAGTTCCCCCTCAGGGCCCCAGCATTTT. Its protein is CAWSSPSGPQHF. The chain carries TRBV30 and TRBJ1-5; no firm D call. The CDR3 totals 12 residues. The germline CDR1 and CDR2 sequences are GTSNPN and SVGIG (reference sequence). V shed 2 bases and J shed 9 bases, with 11 bases lying between them.

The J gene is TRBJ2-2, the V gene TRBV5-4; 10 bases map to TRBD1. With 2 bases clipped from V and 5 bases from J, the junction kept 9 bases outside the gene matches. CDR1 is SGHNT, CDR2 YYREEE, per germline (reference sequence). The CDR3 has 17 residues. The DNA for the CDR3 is TGTGCCAGCAGCTTAGGTTCCGGGACAGGGGTAACCGGGGAGCTGTTTTTT. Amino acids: CASSLGSGTGVTGELFF.

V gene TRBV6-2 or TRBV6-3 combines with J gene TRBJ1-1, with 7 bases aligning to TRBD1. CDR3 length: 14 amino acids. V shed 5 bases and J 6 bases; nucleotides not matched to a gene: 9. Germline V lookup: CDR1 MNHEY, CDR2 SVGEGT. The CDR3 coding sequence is TGTGCCAGCAGTAAGACGACAGGGTCGGCTGAAGCTTTCTTT. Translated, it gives CASSKTTGSAEAFF.

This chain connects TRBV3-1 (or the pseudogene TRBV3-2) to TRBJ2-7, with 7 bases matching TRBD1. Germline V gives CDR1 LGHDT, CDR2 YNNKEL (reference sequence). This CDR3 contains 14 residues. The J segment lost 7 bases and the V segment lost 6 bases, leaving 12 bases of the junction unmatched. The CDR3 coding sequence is TGTGCCAGCAGTCCAGCCTCGACAGGGCGAGAGCAGTACTTC. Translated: CASSPASTGREQYF.

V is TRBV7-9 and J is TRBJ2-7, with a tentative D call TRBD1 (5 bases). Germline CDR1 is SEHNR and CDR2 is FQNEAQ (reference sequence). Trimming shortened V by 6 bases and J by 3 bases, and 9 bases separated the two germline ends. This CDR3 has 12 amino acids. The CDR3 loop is CASRRQGYEQYF. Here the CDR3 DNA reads TGTGCCAGCAGACGTCAGGGCTACGAGCAGTACTTC.

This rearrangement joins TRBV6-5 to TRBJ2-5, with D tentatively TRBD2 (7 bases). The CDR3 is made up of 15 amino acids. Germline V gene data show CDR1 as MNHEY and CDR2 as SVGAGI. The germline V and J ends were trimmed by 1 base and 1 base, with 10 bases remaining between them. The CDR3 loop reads CASSYLGGLQETQYF. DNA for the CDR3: TGTGCCAGCAGTTACTTGGGGGGGCTCCAAGAGACCCAGTACTTC.

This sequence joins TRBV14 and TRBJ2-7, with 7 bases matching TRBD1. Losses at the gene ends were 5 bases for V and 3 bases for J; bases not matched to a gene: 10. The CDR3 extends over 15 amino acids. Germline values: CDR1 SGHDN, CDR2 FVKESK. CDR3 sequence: CASSEGQTLYYEQYF. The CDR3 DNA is TGTGCCAGCAGCGAGGGACAGACTCTATACTACGAGCAGTACTTC.

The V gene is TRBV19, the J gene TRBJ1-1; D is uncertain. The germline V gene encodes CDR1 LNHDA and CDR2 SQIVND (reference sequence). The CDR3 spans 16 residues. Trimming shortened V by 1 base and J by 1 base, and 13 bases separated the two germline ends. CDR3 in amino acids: CASSIGPGSENTEAFF. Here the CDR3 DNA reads TGTGCCAGTAGTATAGGTCCAGGATCAGAGAACACTGAAGCTTTCTTT.

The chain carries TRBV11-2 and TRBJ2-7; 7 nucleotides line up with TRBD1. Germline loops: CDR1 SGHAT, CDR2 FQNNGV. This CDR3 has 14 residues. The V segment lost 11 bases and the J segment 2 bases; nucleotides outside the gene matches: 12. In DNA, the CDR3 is TGTGCCGGAAAGCTAGGGCAGGGGGCCTACGAGCAGTACTTC. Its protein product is CAGKLGQGAYEQYF.

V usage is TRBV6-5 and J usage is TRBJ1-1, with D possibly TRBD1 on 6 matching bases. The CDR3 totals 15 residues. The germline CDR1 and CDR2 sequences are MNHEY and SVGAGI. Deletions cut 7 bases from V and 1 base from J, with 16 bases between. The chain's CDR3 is CASILGGSGNTEAFF. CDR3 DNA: TGTGCCAGCATCCTAGGGGGAAGTGGGAACACTGAAGCTTTCTTT.

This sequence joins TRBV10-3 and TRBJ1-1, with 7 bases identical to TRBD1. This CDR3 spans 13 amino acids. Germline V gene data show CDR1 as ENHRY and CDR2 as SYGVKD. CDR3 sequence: CATKGAVDTEAFF. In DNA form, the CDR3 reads TGTGCTACGAAGGGGGCAGTGGACACTGAAGCTTTCTTT.

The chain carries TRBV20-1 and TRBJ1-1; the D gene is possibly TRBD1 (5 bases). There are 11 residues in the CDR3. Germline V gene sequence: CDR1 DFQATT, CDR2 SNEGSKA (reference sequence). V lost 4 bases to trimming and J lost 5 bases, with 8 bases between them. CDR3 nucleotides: TGCAGTGCTACAGGGCGGACTGAAGCTTTCTTT. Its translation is CSATGRTEAFF.

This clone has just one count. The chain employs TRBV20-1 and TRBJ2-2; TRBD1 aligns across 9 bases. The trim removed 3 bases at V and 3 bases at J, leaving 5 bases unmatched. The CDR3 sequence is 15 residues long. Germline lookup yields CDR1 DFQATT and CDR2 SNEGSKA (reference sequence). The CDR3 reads CSASPGTGYTGELFF. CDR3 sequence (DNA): TGCAGTGCTAGTCCCGGGACAGGGTACACCGGGGAGCTGTTTTTT.

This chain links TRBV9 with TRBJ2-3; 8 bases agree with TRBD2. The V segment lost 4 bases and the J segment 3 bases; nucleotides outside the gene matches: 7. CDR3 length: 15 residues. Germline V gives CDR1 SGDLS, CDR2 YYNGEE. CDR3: CASSSSGGLTDTQYF. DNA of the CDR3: TGTGCCAGCAGCTCCAGCGGGGGTTTAACAGATACGCAGTATTTT.

The CDR3 region is CASSLVGGGNEKLFF. For the CDR3, the DNA is TGCGCCAGCAGCTTGGTCGGCGGTGGAAATGAAAAACTGTTTTTT. The chain has TRBV5-1 and TRBJ1-4; D is uncertain. V lost 0 bases to trimming and J lost 5 bases, with 11 bases between them. This CDR3 comprises 15 residues. From germline, CDR1 is SGHRS and CDR2 YFSETQ. The entire variable domain, with the rest obtained from reference TRBV5-1 and TRBJ1-4, is as follows: KAGVTQTPRYLIKTRGQQVTLSCSPISGHRSVSWYQQTPGQGLQFLFEYFSETQRNKGNFPGRFSGRQFSNSRSEMNVSTLELGDSALYLCASSLVGGGNEKLFFGSGTQLSVL.

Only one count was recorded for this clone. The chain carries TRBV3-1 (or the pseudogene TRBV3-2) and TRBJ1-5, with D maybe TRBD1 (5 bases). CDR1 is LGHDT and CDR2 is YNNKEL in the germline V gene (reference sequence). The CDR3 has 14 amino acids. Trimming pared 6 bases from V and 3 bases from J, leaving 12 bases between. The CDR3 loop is CASSVTGFNQPQHF. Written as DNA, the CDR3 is TGTGCCAGCAGTGTTACAGGCTTCAATCAGCCCCAGCATTTT.

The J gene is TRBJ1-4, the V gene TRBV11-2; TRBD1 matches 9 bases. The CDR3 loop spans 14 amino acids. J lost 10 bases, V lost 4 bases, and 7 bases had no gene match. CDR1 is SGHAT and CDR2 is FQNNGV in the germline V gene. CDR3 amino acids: CASSSGQGRGKLFF. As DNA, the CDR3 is TGTGCCAGCAGCTCCGGACAGGGGAGAGGAAAACTGTTTTTT. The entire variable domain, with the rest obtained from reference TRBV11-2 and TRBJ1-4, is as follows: EAGVAQSPRYKIIEKRQSVAFWCNPISGHATLYWYQQILGQGPKLLIQFQNNGVVDDSQLPKDRFSAERLKGVDSTLKIQPAKLEDSAVYLCASSSGQGRGKLFFGSGTQLSVL.

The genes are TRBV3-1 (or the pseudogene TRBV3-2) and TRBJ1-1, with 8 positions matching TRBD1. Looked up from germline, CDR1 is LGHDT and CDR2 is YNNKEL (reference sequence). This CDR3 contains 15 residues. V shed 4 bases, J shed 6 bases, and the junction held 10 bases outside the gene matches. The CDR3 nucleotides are TGTGCCAGCAGCCCCCCCCGGACAGGGACCGCTGAAGCTTTCTTT. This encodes CASSPPRTGTAEAFF.

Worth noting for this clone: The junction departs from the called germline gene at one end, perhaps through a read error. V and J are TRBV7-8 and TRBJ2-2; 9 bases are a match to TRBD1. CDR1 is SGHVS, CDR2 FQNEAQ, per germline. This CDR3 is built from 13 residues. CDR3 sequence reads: CASSQERQGGLFF. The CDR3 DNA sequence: TGTGCCAGCAGCCAAGAGAGACAGGGGGGGCTGTTTTTT. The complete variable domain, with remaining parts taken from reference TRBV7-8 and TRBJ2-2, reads GAGVSQSPRYKVAKRGQDVALRCDPISGHVSLFWYQQALGQGPEFLTYFQNEAQLDKSGLPSDRFFAERPEGSVSTLKIQRTQQEDSAVYLCASSQERQGGLFFGEGSRLTVL.

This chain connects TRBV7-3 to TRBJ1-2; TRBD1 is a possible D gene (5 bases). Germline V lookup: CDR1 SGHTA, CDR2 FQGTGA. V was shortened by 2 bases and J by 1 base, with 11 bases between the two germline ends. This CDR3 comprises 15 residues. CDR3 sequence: CASSLSGEGNYGYTF. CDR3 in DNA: TGTGCCAGCAGCTTATCGGGGGAGGGTAACTATGGCTACACCTTC.

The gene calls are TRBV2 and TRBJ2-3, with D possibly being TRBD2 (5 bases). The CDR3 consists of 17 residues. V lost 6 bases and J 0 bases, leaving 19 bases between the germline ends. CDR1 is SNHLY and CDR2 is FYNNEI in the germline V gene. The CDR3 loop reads CASRWTRALKSTDTQYF. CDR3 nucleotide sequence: TGTGCCAGCAGGTGGACTCGCGCCTTGAAGAGCACAGATACGCAGTATTTT.

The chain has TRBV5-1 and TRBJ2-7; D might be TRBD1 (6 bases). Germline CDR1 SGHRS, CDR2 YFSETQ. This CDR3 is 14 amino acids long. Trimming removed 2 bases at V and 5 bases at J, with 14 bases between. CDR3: CASSLYQGSHEQYF. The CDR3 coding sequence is TGCGCCAGCAGCTTATACCAGGGGAGCCACGAGCAGTACTTC. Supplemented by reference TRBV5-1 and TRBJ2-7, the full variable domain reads KAGVTQTPRYLIKTRGQQVTLSCSPISGHRSVSWYQQTPGQGLQFLFEYFSETQRNKGNFPGRFSGRQFSNSRSEMNVSTLELGDSALYLCASSLYQGSHEQYFGPGTRLTVT.

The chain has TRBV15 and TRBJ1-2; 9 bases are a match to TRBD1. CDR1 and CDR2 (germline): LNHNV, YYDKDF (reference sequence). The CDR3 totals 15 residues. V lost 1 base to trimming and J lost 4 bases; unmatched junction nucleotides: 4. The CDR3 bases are TGTGCCACCAGCAGAGGACAGGGGGGGAGCTATGGCTACACCTTC. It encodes CATSRGQGGSYGYTF.